This passage covers 12 T cell receptor beta chains from one sample sequenced in a study of human T cells and chemical hapten exposure. TCRdb re-called the 5' RACE reads through MiXCR, storing one row per CDR3 protein. The sample lists around 140,000 distinct CDR3 sequences, around 4.4% occurring once. Unfractionated whole blood yielded the extracted total RNA. These receptors came from a female donor in good health.

Comment on this clonotype: Being one base from a much bigger clone, this may be a read error. This chain connects TRBV12-3 or TRBV12-4 to TRBJ2-1; D unresolved. Trimming stripped 7 bases from V and 6 bases from J, with 13 bases between. The CDR3 is 13 residues long. The CDR3 bases are TGTGCCAGCACCCGCCTTCACGTCAATGAGCAGTTCTTC. Translated, it gives CASTRLHVNEQFF.

This clonotype was picked up many times. The chain links TRBV12-3 or TRBV12-4 to TRBJ2-1; D possibly matches TRBD1 or TRBD2 (5 bases each). This CDR3 contains 14 residues. Deletions cut 3 bases from V and 8 bases from J, with 14 bases between. Here the CDR3 DNA reads TGTGCCAGCAGTTTTAAGGGGAGCGCCCATGAGCAGTTCTTC. It codes for CASSFKGSAHEQFF.

The sample holds a few counts of this clonotype. The genes are TRBV18 and TRBJ2-7; 8 bases align to TRBD1. The CDR3 has 14 amino acids. CDR1 KGHSH and CDR2 LQKENI come from the germline V gene. V trimming: 1 base; J trimming: 5 bases; junction bases outside the gene matches: 4. CDR3: CASSPRTGLDEQYF. In DNA, the CDR3 is TGTGCCAGCTCACCACGGACAGGGTTAGACGAGCAGTACTTC.

This clonotype was observed at least ten times. V is TRBV7-9 and J is TRBJ2-4, with TRBD2 as a possible D gene (6 bases). The germline gives CDR1 SEHNR, CDR2 FQNEAQ (reference sequence). The CDR3 extends over 14 amino acids. V lost 4 bases and J 4 bases, leaving 11 bases between the germline ends. DNA for the CDR3: TGTGCCAGCAGCTCGTGGGCGGGAAAAAACATTCAGTACTTC. This codes for CASSSWAGKNIQYF.

This sequence joins TRBV4-3 and TRBJ1-1; no clear D gene. Trimming shortened V by 1 base and J by 8 bases, and 17 bases separated the two germline ends. This CDR3 contains 15 residues. Germline V gives CDR1 LGHNA, CDR2 YSLEER. The CDR3 reads CASSQVAGQDAEAFF. DNA of the CDR3: TGCGCCAGCAGCCAAGTCGCAGGCCAAGATGCGGAAGCTTTCTTT.

This clonotype has at least ten counts. The rearrangement uses TRBV4-2 and TRBJ2-2; TRBD2 matches 9 bases. The V gene's germline CDR1 is LGHNA and CDR2 YNFKEQ. V lost 0 bases and J lost 6; bases outside the gene matches: 14. This CDR3 is 19 amino acids long. The CDR3 DNA reads TGTGCCAGCAGCCAAGATGATCCCCGGCGGGGGGGCCGTGCCGGGGAGCTGTTTTTT. Translated: CASSQDDPRRGGRAGELFF.

This clonotype has a count of ten or more. The J gene is TRBJ2-1, the V gene TRBV25-1; unclear D gene. V lost 2 bases and J lost 4, with 12 bases in between. The CDR3 has 15 residues. Looked up from germline, CDR1 is MGHDK and CDR2 is SYGVNS. CDR3 nucleotides: TGTGCCAGCAGTGAAGGGCTCTCCCCTTACAATGAGCAGTTCTTC. It is translated as CASSEGLSPYNEQFF.

This clonotype occurred many times. The chain combines TRBV6-6 with TRBJ2-7, with D hard to call. Germline V lookup: CDR1 MNHNY, CDR2 SVGAGI (reference sequence). This CDR3 is built from 15 residues. The germline V and J ends were trimmed by 0 bases and 4 bases, with 13 bases remaining between them. CDR3: CASSYSWRGIYEQYF. CDR3 sequence (DNA): TGTGCCAGCAGTTACTCGTGGCGAGGAATTTACGAGCAGTACTTC.

At least ten counts were recorded for this clonotype. The chain links TRBV9 to TRBJ2-5, with TRBD1 matching 9 bases. The CDR3 loop spans 17 amino acids. CDR1 and CDR2 (germline): SGDLS, YYNGEE. The ends lost 0 bases at V and 2 bases at J; junction bases unmatched: 8. As DNA, the CDR3 is TGTGCCAGCAGCGTAGAAGTTGGGACAGGGCCACAAGAGACCCAGTACTTC. The encoded protein is CASSVEVGTGPQETQYF.

The V and J genes are TRBV3-1 and TRBJ1-1; TRBD1 matches 7 bases. Germline trimming cut 6 bases from V and 7 bases from J; bases unmatched to any gene: 11. Looked up from germline, CDR1 is LGHDT and CDR2 is YNNKEL (reference sequence). This CDR3 spans 14 amino acids. For the CDR3, the DNA is TGTGCCAGCAGACCAACAGGGGTGAGGAGTGAAGCTTTCTTT. It yields the protein CASRPTGVRSEAFF.

This clonotype was observed a few times. The gene calls are TRBV7-2 and TRBJ2-1, with 9 bases matching TRBD2. The CDR3 spans 15 residues. After removal of 5 bases from V and 10 bases from J, the junction contained 12 bases not matched to a gene. CDR1 and CDR2 (germline): SGHTA, FQGNSA. CDR3 residues: CASSAISGGMKEQFF. The CDR3 DNA follows: TGTGCCAGCAGCGCTATTAGCGGGGGTATGAAAGAGCAGTTCTTC.

This clonotype showed up many times. The rearrangement links TRBV6-6 to TRBJ1-4, with D maybe TRBD1 (6 bases). This CDR3 has 15 residues. V lost 5 bases and J 7 bases, leaving 17 bases between the germline ends. Germline V gene data show CDR1 as MNHNY and CDR2 as SVGAGI (reference sequence). CDR3 region: CASSHLRGGGEKLFF. The CDR3, as DNA: TGTGCCAGCAGTCATCTCAGGGGCGGTGGTGAAAAACTGTTTTTT.